Described below is a single TCR beta chain sequence and its context. The data were obtained in a study of blood T cell repertoires in COVID-19. Looking at the study overall: Collection of acute and convalescent COVID-19 samples took place in the United States, Italy and Spain. PBMCs, B-cell-depleted T cells, or T cells were the source of the cDNA or gDNA that made up the material.

The method was immunoSEQ multiplex PCR; TCRdb's version includes in-frame clones alone and lacks a portion of them. The repertoire consists of about 260,000 clones, with roughly 88% occurring once and the leading ten covering around 0.7%. The source of this sequence is a human donor in a cohort sampled during active COVID-19. What was sequenced was peripheral blood.

The CDR3 loop is CASSPPDRDEKLFF. The CDR3 DNA reads TGTGCCAGCAGTCCTCCGGACAGGGATGAAAAACTGTTTTTT. The chain uses TRBV28 and TRBJ1-4, with TRBD1 matching 8 bases. Trimming at V came to 5 bases and at J to 6 bases, leaving 5 bases not matched to a gene. The V gene's germline CDR1 is MDHEN and CDR2 SYDVKM. This CDR3 is built from 14 residues.